This record covers a single T cell receptor beta chain. There are many counts of this clonotype. Its cognate antigen has yet to be identified. The record has no base qualities; no much larger clone is one base away. This sample was included in a study of glioma-infiltrating T cells listed by TCRdb under 2016. About the study as a whole: TCR alpha- and beta-chain repertoires were sequenced from glioma tissue, non-neoplastic brain tissue and matched peripheral blood mononuclear cells. To measure how far tissue and blood T-cell populations diverged, each tissue-infiltrating repertoire was compared against the peripheral blood repertoire of the same patient. The paired cohort comprised three low-grade glioma patients, 7 or 8 primary glioblastoma patients and three non-glioma patients contributing non-neoplastic brain tissue. What the study reported, not specific to this receptor: Group comparisons were based on small numbers of patients: three non-neoplastic, three low-grade glioma and roughly 8 glioblastoma patients. Only a very small number of CDR3 sequences turned up in both tissue and blood, a result put down to high CDR3 diversity combined with limited sampling. VJ-independent divergence between tissue and blood was below expectation in non-neoplastic patients but above expectation in all gliomas, especially low-grade gliomas.

TCR alpha and beta CDR3 regions were amplified with the iRepertoire nested amplicon-rescue multiplex PCR (arm-PCR) platform from RNA. The input for one-step reverse transcription and amplification was roughly 95-450 ng of either tissue mRNA or PBMC total RNA. Following bead purification, Illumina adapters were added by a secondary multiplex PCR, and the libraries were gel-purified between 200 and 400 bp. The libraries contained internal 6-nucleotide barcodes that were used for demultiplexing. The libraries were sequenced on an Illumina MiSeq using 2x220 or 2x250 nucleotide paired-end reads. Per the source publication's procedure: Paired reads were merged using FLASH 1.2.11 and aligned with BWA-MEM to the GRCh37 human genome, and TRA and TRB reads were then extracted. An IMGT-derived reference of cassette sequences and CDR3 motifs, with pseudogenes included, was used for V and J assignment. Three-frame translation of reads was performed, and productive CDR3s were defined as those with a C...FGXG motif and no stop codons. A clonotype was defined as a unique combination of a V-J cassette pair and a CDR3 amino acid sequence. Hamming distance filtering was applied to reads, with thresholds set by the sequence error rate of each sample in mapped regions. Through fastp at Q25 and MiXCR, TCRdb rebuilt clones from the public reads, retaining in-frame beta chains. Every entry covers one CDR3 protein and lists the most common genes and DNA from its rows. What appears here as the V and J calls and clone size reflects TCRdb's work, not the paper's. The sample profile shows about 180,000 distinct CDR3 sequences; about 47% of them were found once. The leading ten clones occupy around 4.9% of the sample.

Trimming removed 2 bases from V and 8 bases from J, leaving 12 bases between the germline ends. The CDR3 goes from the cysteine to the phenylalanine over 13 residues. The sequence is cut down to CDR3 DNA, 39 bases in frame from base 1. CDR1 and CDR2 were assigned from the germline V gene as MNHEY and SVGEGT. The V gene is TRBV6-2 or TRBV6-3 and the J gene is TRBJ2-5, with a tentative D call of TRBD1 or TRBD2, each matching 5 bases. The sequence was obtained from a human donor with low-grade glioma or glioblastoma, undergoing nonglioma brain surgery, or in good health (not recorded which). The sample was glioma tissue, nonneoplastic brain tissue, or PBMCs (not recorded which). In nucleotides, the sequence is TGTGCCAGCAGTTACGGGGGTTGGGGCACCCAGTACTTC. It encodes CASSYGGWGTQYF.